The following is a T cell receptor beta chain sequence with its context. A few counts support this clonotype. The antigen it recognizes is unknown. Base qualities are not provided; no much larger clone lies one nucleotide away. TCRdb shows the sequencer as Illumina HiSeq 1500. TCRdb ran its own pipeline on the public reads, namely fastp trimming at Q25 and MiXCR clone calling, and kept in-frame beta chains. Each CDR3 protein gets just one entry, which takes the most common genes and DNA from the rows behind it. The sample has around 770,000 distinct CDR3 sequences on record, just under 30% of them singletons. Roughly 14% of the sample comes from the top ten. This sample's treatment or condition label indicates: in vitro stimulation with specific CMV peptide epitopes to enrich CMV-specific T cells. The sample belongs to a study of T cell repertoires in cytomegalovirus infection (dated by TCRdb to between 2018 and 2020). About the investigation overall: Recently identified HLA-C-restricted CMV epitopes, whose presentation resists viral immunomodulation, were targeted by peptide stimulations together with well-studied HLA-B-restricted epitopes. Donor HLA type was relevant to the analysis, because carriage of CMV infection together with the matching HLA type was indicated by public TCR beta signatures.

What the study reported, not specific to this receptor: In the ex vivo response, HLA-C-restricted CMV-specific TCR beta clonotypes were dominant, and in two of eight donors the single most frequent clonotype came from this HLA-C-restricted group. In both this cohort and an independent cohort of 300 to 450 donors, the cumulative frequency of public TCR beta family members distinguished carriers of CMV infection plus the relevant HLA type.

CDR1 and CDR2 were assigned from the germline V gene (reference sequence) as MNHEY and SMNVEV. The CDR3 covers 15 residues, taking in both the cysteine and the phenylalanine. Solely the CDR3 DNA is kept, with 45 bases framed from the first base. At the junction V is shortened by 2 bases and J by 6 bases, with 14 bases in between. The sequences come from cultured CD8+ T cells from PBMCs, collected from culture after CMV antigen stimulation. This TCR came from a human donor in good health (CMV status not recorded). Some clones in this sample may be carry-over from other donors' samples. This chain is built from TRBV27 and TRBJ1-5; possibly the D gene is TRBD1, per 6 matching bases. The nucleotide sequence is given as TGTGCCAGCAGTTTAGGAGGAGAGGGGGTTCAGCCCCAGCATTTT. Translated, it reads CASSLGGEGVQPQHF.